This T cell receptor beta chain was found in a study of T cell responses to AZD1222 COVID-19 vaccine. Assay: immunoSEQ multiplex PCR; the TCRdb copy retains only in-frame clones and omits some. The data show 130,000 to 150,000 clones, 91% seen once. Only one count was recorded for this clone. The target antigen is unknown. Study results and caveats: An increase in Spike-specific TCR breadth and depth was observed after two AZD1222 doses. Repertoire sampling occurred only after the peak T cell response.

Germline V gene lookup returns CDR1 SGHRS and CDR2 YFSETQ. Trimming stripped 0 bases from V and 0 bases from J, with 12 bases between. This CDR3 spans 16 amino acids. The chain uses TRBV5-1 and TRBJ2-5; D is uncertain. The TCR sequence derives from an adult who received the AZD1222 COVID-19 vaccine. The material sequenced was peripheral blood, taken 28 days after the second AZD1222 dose. The CDR3 region is CASSLEWATDQETQYF. As DNA, the CDR3 is TGCGCCAGCAGCTTGGAATGGGCCACGGACCAAGAGACCCAGTACTTC.